Listed here is a single T cell receptor beta chain. The CDR3 has 16 amino acids. Trimming stripped 4 bases from V and 3 bases from J, with 18 bases between. Looked up from germline, CDR1 is SGDLS and CDR2 is YYNGEE. These data are taken from a study of sequential checkpoint blockade in melanoma. Overall study: Each arm's sequence ended with maintenance nivolumab. More than 20 patients had matched tumor biopsies before treatment and at week 13 after nivolumab or ipilimumab alone.

Sequencing was performed with immunoSEQ multiplex PCR; in TCRdb, only in-frame clones are kept and a portion is missing. The sample consists of hundreds of clones, more than 20% of them appearing once. The treatment here: randomized to nivolumab then ipilimumab (arm A) or the reverse (arm B). DNA-damaging chemotherapy had not been given to any patient beforehand. The sequences come from tumor tissue (inferred from file names), collected from a patient given nivolumab and ipilimumab in sequence. The TCR comes from a human donor with melanoma. The chain employs TRBV9 and TRBJ2-3; D is perhaps TRBD2 (6 bases). This chain's CDR3 is CASSSHGRLETDTQYF. CDR3 coding DNA: TGTGCCAGCAGCTCCCACGGCAGACTAGAAACAGATACGCAGTATTTT.